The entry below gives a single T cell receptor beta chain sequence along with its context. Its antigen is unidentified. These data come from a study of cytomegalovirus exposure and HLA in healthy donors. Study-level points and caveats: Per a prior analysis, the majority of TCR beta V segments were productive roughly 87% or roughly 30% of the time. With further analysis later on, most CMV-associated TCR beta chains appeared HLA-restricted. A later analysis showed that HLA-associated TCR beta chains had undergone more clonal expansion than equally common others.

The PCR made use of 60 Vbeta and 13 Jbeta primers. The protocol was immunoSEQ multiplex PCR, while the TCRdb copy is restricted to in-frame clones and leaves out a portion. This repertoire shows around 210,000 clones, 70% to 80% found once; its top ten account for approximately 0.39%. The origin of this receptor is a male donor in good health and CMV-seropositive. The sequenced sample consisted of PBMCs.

CDR3 residues: CATARREKGNEQFF. The CDR3 DNA reads TGTGCCACGGCTAGGCGGGAGAAAGGGAATGAGCAGTTCTTC. The V call is TRBV15, the J call TRBJ2-1, with 7 bases that match TRBD2. Per the germline V gene, CDR1 is LNHNV and CDR2 is YYDKDF (reference sequence). This CDR3 has 14 amino acids. The V gene end was trimmed by 9 bases and the J gene end by 7 bases; junction bases not matched to a gene: 12.